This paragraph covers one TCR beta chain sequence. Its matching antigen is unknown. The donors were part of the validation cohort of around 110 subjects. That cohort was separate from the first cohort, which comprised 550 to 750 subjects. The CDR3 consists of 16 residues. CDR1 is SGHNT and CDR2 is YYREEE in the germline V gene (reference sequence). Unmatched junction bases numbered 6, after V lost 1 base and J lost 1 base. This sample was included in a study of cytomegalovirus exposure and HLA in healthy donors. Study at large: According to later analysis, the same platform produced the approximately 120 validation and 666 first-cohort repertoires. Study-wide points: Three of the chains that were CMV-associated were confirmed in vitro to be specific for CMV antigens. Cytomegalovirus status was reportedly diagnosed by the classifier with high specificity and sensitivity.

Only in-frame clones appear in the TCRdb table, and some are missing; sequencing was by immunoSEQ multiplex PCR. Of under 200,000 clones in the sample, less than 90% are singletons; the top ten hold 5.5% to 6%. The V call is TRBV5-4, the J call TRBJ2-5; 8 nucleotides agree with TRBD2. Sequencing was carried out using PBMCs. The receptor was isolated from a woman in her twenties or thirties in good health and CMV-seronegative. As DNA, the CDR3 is TGTGCCAGCAGCTTGAGGCAGCGGGGGCCCCAAGAGACCCAGTACTTC. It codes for CASSLRQRGPQETQYF.